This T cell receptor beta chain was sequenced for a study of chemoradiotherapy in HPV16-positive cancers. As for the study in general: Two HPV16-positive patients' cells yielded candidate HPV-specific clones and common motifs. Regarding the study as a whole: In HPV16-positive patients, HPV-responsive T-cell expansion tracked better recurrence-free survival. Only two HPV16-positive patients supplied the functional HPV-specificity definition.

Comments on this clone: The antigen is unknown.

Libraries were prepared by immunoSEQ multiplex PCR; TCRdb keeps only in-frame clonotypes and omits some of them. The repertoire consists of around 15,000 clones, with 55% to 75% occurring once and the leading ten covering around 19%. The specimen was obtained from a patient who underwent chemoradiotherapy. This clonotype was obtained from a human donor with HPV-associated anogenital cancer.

The CDR3 sequence: CASTVFGSQETQYF. CDR3 DNA: TGTGCCAGCACCGTCTTTGGATCCCAAGAGACCCAGTACTTC. V usage is TRBV6-5 and J usage is TRBJ2-5; D uncertain. V lost 7 bases, J lost 1 base, and 13 bases lay in between. There are 14 residues in the CDR3. Germline CDR1 reads MNHEY; CDR2 reads SVGAGI.